Following are 3 T cell receptor beta chains from one sample sequenced in a study of cytomegalovirus exposure and HLA in healthy donors (dated by TCRdb to the late 2010s). Libraries were constructed by the immunoSEQ multiplex PCR assay. TCRdb's version of the immuneACCESS table is confined to in-frame rearrangements and falls short of the full clone set. An unresolved V gene accounts for under half of the shortfall where checked; the remainder is of unknown origin. This sample comprises about 180,000 clones, around nine tenths of them detected only once. Approximately 1.5% of the sample is in the top ten clones. The sample comprised PBMCs. Receptor source: a woman under 40 in good health and CMV-seronegative.

This rearrangement joins TRBV19 to TRBJ1-1; 7 bases agree with TRBD1. V lost 6 bases, J lost 7 bases, and 11 bases stayed unmatched. The length of the CDR3 is 14 residues. Per germline, CDR1 LNHDA and CDR2 SQIVND (reference sequence). The CDR3 DNA is TGTGCCAGTAGAACCGTCTGGGGGACAGTTGAAGCTTTCTTT. It specifies CASRTVWGTVEAFF. Full variable domain (rest looked up from reference TRBV19 and TRBJ1-1): DGGITQSPKYLFRKEGQNVTLSCEQNLNHDAMYWYRQDPGQGLRLIYYSQIVNDFQKGDIAEGYSVSREKKESFPLTVTSAQKNPTAFYLCASRTVWGTVEAFFGQGTRLTVV.

The chain couples TRBV5-6 to TRBJ1-5, with D tentatively TRBD1 (6 bases). From germline, CDR1 is SGHDT and CDR2 YYEEEE. The CDR3 runs 14 residues. V was shortened by 4 bases and J by 4 bases, with 12 bases between the two germline ends. CDR3 DNA sequence: TGTGCCAGCAGCCCCGGGACAACGAATCAGCCCCAGCATTTT. Its translation is CASSPGTTNQPQHF.

This chain links TRBV25-1 with TRBJ2-2, with a possible D match to TRBD2 (5 bases). CDR1 MGHDK and CDR2 SYGVNS come from the germline V gene. The V end lost 7 bases, the J end lost 0 bases, and 9 bases lay between the germline ends. The CDR3 runs 14 residues. CDR3 protein: CASIGGANTGELFF. CDR3 sequence (DNA): TGTGCCAGCATTGGAGGCGCGAACACCGGGGAGCTGTTTTTT.